The clone carrying this T cell receptor beta chain occurred many times. No antigen is known for it. This sample was taken from a study of neurological immune-mediated disorders. Time point defined: longitudinal time-point 2. The unsorted libraries were produced from 2 million PBMCs held at -80 C. Unmatched junction bases numbered 6, after V lost 6 bases and J lost 1 base. The CDR3 totals 17 residues. Germline assignment: CDR1 ENHRY and CDR2 SYGVKD. Findings of the study overall: In HTLV-1-associated myelopathy, TCR clonal expansion was greatest, and in multiple sclerosis it was least, below healthy controls.

With 10-nucleotide random UMIs included, cDNA was synthesized by 5'RACE. TCRdb re-analysed the 5' RACE reads in MiXCR, keeping a single row per CDR3 protein. This table has about 90,000 distinct CDR3 sequences, about 12% appearing once. The sequence derives from a female donor with HTLV-1-associated myelopathy (HAM/TSP). The specimen was PBMCs. This sequence joins TRBV10-3 and TRBJ2-3; 14 bases match TRBD2. CDR3 bases: TGTGCCATCAGGAGGACTAGCGGGGGGCGAGGCACAGATACGCAGTATTTT. Amino acids: CAIRRTSGGRGTDTQYF.